The sample holds many counts of the clone carrying this T cell receptor (beta chain). Its target is unknown. This sample stems from a study of T cells after posttransplantation cyclophosphamide. Whole-study results and caveats: TRB clonality was highly associated with recipient CMV seropositivity and reactivation. Donor-recipient repertoire similarity was low at 1-2 months, rising over year one. Blood and skin or GI T cell repertoires showed limited TRB overlap.

Sequencing was performed with immunoSEQ multiplex PCR; in TCRdb, only in-frame clones are kept and a portion is missing. The table lists approximately 41,000 clones, with no singletons. The CDR3 loop spans 17 amino acids. Germline V gene lookup returns CDR1 SGHVS and CDR2 FNYEAQ. Losses at the gene ends were 4 bases for V and 0 bases for J; bases not matched to a gene: 10. The clonotype comes from a man between 45 and 60 years old in good health, CMV-negative, and a related stem cell transplant donor. V and J are TRBV7-6 and TRBJ2-7; 9 nucleotides agree with TRBD1. The sequencing sample was made of PBMCs. The CDR3 here is CASSSGTGRESSYEQYF. In DNA, the CDR3 is TGTGCCAGCAGCTCGGGGACAGGGCGAGAAAGCTCCTACGAGCAGTACTTC. Using reference TRBV7-6 and TRBJ2-7 for the parts outside the CDR3, the full variable domain is GAGVSQSPRYKVTKRGQDVALRCDPISGHVSLYWYRQALGQGPEFLTYFNYEAQQDKSGLPNDRFSAERPEGSISTLTIQRTEQRDSAMYRCASSSGTGRESSYEQYFGPGTRLTVT.